A single T cell receptor (beta chain) is shown here with its context. Its target is unknown. This sample is part of a study of shared clonotypes between healthy human individuals. Study background: There were three CD4 naive, three CD4 memory, two CD8 naive and one CD8 memory plates per donor.

Broader study findings: Only blood was sampled; tissue repertoires likely differ. Naive subsets typically showed greater estimated richness than memory subsets.

Germline V lookup: CDR1 MNHEY, CDR2 SMNVEV (reference sequence). The CDR3 contains 14 residues. V lost 3 bases and J lost 4, with 12 bases in between. The data were produced by immunoSEQ multiplex PCR, yet TCRdb's version contains in-frame clones alone and is incomplete. The repertoire holds about 1.5 million clones, with 95% to 99% as singletons. Each of the donors was a healthy adult who was HIV-negative and had not had a recent acute infection or vaccination. The source of this sequence is a man aged 25-45 years in good health. The gene calls are TRBV27 and TRBJ1-1, with D maybe TRBD1 (5 bases). Material: naive CD4+ T cells sorted from blood. Subset indicated: CD45RA+ positively selected. CDR3 region: CASSLVRRGTEAFF. CDR3 DNA: TGTGCCAGCAGTTTGGTACGGAGGGGCACTGAAGCTTTCTTT.